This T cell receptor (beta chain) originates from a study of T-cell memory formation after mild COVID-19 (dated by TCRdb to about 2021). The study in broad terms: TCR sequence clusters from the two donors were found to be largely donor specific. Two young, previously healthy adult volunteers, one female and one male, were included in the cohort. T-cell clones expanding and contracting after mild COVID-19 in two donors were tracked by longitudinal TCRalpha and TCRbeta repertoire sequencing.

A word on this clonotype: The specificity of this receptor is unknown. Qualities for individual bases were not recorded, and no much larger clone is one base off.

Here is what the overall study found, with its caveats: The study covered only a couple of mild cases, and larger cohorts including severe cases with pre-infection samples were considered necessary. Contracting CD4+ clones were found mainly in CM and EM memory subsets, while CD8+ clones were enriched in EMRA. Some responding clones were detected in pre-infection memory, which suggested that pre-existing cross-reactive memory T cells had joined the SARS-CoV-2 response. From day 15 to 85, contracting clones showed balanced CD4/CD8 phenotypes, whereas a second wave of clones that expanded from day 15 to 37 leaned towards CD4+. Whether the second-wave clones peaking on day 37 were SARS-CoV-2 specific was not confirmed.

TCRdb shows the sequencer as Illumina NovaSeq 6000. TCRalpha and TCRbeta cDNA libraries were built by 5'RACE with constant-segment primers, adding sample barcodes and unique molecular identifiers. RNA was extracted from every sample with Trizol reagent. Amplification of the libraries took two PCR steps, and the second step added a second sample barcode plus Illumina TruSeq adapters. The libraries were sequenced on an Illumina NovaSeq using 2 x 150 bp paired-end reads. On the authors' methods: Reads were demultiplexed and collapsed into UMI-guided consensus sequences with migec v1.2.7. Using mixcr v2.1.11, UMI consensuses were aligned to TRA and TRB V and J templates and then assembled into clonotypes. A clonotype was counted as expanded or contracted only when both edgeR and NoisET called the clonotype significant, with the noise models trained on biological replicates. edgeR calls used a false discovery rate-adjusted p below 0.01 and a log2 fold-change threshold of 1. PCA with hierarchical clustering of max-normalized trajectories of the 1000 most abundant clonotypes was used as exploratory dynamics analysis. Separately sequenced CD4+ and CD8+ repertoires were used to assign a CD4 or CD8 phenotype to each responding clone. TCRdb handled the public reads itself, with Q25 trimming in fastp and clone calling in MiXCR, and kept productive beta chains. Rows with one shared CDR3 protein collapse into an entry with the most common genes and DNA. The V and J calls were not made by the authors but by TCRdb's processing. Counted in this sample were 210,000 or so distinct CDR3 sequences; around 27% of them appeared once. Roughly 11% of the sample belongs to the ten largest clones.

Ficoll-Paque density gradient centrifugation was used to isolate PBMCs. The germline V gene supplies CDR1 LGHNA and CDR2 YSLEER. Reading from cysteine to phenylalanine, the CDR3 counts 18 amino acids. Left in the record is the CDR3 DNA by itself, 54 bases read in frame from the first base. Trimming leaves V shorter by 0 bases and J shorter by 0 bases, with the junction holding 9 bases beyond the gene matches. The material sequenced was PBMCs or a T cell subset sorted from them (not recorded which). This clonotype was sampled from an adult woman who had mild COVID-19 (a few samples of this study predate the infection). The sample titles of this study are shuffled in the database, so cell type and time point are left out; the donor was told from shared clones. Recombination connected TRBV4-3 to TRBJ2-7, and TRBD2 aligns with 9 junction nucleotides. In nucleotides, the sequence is TGCGCCAGCAGCCAAGATCGGACTAGCGCCGTGAGCTCCTACGAGCAGTACTTC. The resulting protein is CASSQDRTSAVSSYEQYF.